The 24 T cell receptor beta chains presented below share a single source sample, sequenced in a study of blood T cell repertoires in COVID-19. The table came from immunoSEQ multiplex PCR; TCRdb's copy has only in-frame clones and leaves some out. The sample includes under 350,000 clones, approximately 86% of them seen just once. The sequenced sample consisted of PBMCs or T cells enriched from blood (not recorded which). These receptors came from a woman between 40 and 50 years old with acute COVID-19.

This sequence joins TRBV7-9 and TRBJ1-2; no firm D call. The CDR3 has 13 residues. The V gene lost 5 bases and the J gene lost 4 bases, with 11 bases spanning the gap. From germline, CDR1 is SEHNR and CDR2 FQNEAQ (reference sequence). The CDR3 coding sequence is TGTGCCAGCAGCCCCGGGGTTGGCTATGGCTACACCTTC. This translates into CASSPGVGYGYTF. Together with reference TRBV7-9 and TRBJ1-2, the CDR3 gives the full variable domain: DTGVSQNPRHKITKRGQNVTFRCDPISEHNRLYWYRQTLGQGPEFLTYFQNEAQLEKSRLLSDRFSAERPKGSFSTLEIQRTEQGDSAMYLCASSPGVGYGYTFGSGTRLTVV.

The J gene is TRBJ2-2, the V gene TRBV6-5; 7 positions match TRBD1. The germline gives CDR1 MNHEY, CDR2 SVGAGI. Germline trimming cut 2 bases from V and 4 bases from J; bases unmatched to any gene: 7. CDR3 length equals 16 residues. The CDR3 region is CASSYPTGLGTGELFF. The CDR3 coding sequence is TGTGCCAGCAGTTACCCGACAGGGCTGGGCACCGGGGAGCTGTTTTTT.

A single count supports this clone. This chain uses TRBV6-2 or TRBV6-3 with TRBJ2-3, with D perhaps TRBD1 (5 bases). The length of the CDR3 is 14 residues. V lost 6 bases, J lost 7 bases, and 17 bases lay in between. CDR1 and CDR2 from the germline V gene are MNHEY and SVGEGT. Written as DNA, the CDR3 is TGTGCCAGCAGCCCCTCGCTAAACAGGAATACGCAGTATTTT. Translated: CASSPSLNRNTQYF.

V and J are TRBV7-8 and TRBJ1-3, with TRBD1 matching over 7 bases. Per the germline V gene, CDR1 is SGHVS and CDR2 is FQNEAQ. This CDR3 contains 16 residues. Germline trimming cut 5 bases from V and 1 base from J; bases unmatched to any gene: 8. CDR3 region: CASSPRQGTSGNTIYF. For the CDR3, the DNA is TGTGCCAGCAGCCCCCGACAGGGAACTTCTGGAAACACCATATATTTT.

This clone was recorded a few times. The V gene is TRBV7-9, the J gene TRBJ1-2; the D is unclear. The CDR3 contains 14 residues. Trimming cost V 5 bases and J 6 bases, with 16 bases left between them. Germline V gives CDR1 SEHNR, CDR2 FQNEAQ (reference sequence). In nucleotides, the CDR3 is TGTGCCAGCAGCCTGGACGGCGGAGGACATGGCTACACCTTC. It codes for CASSLDGGGHGYTF.

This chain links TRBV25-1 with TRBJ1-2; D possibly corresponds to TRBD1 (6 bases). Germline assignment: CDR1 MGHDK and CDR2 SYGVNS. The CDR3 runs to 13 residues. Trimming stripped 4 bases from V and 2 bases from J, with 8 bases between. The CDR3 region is CASSGTENYGYTF. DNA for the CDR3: TGTGCCAGCAGTGGGACAGAGAACTATGGCTACACCTTC.

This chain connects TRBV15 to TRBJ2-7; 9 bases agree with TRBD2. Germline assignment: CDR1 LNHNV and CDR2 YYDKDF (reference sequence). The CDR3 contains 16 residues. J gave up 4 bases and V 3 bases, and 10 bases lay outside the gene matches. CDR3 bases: TGTGCCACCAGCAGCTTAGCGGGAGTGGGATTGTACGAGCAGTACTTC. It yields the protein CATSSLAGVGLYEQYF.

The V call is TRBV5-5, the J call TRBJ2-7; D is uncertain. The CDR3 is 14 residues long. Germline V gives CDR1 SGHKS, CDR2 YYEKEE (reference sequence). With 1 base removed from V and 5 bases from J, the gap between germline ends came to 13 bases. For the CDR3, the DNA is TGTGCCAGCAGCTTGATACGCGGTGCTCACGAGCAGTACTTC. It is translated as CASSLIRGAHEQYF. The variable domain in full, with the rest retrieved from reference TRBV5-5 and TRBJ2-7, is DAGVTQSPTHLIKTRGQQVTLRCSPISGHKSVSWYQQVLGQGPQFIFQYYEKEERGRGNFPDRFSARQFPNYSSELNVNALLLGDSALYLCASSLIRGAHEQYFGPGTRLTVT.

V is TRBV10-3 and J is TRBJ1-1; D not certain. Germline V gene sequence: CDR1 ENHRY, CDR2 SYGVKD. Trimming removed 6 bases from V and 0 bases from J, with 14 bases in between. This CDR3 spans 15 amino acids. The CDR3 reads CAISPGRTMNTEAFF. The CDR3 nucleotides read TGTGCCATCAGCCCTGGCCGAACGATGAACACTGAAGCTTTCTTT.

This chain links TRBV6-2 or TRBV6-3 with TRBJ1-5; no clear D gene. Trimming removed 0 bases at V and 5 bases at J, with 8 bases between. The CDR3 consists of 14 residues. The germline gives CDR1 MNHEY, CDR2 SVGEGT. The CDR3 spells CASSYSGRHQPQHF. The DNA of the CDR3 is TGTGCCAGCAGTTACTCGGGCAGACATCAGCCCCAGCATTTT.

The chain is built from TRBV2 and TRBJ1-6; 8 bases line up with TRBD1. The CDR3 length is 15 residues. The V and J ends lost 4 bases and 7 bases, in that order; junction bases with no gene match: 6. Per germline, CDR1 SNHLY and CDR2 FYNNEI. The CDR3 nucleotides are TGTGCCAGCAGTGTTTCCAGGACAGGGAATTCACCCCTCCACTTT. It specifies CASSVSRTGNSPLHF.

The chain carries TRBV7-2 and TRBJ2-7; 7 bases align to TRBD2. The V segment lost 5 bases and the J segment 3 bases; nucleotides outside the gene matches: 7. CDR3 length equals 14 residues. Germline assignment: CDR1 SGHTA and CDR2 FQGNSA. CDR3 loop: CASSPGEGIYEQYF. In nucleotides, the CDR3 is TGTGCCAGCAGCCCCGGGGAGGGAATCTACGAGCAGTACTTC. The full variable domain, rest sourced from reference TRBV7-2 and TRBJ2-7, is GAGVSQSPSNKVTEKGKDVELRCDPISGHTALYWYRQSLGQGLEFLIYFQGNSAPDKSGLPSDRFSAERTGGSVSTLTIQRTQQEDSAVYLCASSPGEGIYEQYFGPGTRLTVT.

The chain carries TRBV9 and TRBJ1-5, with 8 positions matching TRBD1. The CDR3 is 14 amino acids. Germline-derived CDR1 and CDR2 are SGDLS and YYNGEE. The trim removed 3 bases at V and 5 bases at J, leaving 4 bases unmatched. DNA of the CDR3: TGTGCCAGCAGCGCCACAGGGGGGGATCAGCCCCAGCATTTT. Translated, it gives CASSATGGDQPQHF.

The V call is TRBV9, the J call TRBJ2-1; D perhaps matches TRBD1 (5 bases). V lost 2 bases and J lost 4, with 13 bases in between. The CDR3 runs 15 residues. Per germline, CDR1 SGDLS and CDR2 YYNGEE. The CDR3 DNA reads TGTGCCAGCAGCGTTCAGGGTTCGGGTTACAATGAGCAGTTCTTC. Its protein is CASSVQGSGYNEQFF.

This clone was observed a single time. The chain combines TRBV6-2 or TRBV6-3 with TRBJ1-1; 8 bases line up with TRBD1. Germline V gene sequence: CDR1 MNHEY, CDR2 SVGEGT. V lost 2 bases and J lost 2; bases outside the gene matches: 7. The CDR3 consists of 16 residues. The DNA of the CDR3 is TGTGCCAGCAGTTACGTTATTGCAGGGGGCAACACTGAAGCTTTCTTT. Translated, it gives CASSYVIAGGNTEAFF.

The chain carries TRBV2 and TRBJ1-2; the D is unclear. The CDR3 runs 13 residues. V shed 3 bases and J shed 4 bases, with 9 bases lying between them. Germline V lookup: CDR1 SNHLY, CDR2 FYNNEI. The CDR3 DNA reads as TGTGCCAGCAGTGATGGCCAGTTCTATGGCTACACCTTC. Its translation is CASSDGQFYGYTF.

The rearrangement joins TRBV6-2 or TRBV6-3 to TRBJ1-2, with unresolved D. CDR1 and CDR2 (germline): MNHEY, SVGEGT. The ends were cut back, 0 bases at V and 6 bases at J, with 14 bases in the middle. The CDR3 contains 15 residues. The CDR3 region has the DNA TGTGCCAGCAGTTACTCGTTTGGAGGGCCGGATGGCTACACCTTC. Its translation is CASSYSFGGPDGYTF.

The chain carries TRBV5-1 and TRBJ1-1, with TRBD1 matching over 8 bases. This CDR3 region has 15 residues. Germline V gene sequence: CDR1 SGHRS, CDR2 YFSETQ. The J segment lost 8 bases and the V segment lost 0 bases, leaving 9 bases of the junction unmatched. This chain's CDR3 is CASSLAQGAVDEAFF. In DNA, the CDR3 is TGCGCCAGCAGCTTGGCTCAGGGGGCTGTGGACGAAGCTTTCTTT.

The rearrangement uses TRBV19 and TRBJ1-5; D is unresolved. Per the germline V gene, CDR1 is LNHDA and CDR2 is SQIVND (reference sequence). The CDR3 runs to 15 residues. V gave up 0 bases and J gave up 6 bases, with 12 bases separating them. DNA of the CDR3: TGTGCCAGTAGTATAGATTCGGGGTATGGTCAGCCCCAGCATTTT. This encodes CASSIDSGYGQPQHF.

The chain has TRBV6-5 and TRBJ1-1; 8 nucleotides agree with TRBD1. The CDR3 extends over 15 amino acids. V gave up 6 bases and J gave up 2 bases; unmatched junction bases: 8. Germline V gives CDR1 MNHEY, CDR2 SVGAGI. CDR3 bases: TGTGCCAGCAGCCGACAGGGGATGGTCAACACTGAAGCTTTCTTT. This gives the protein CASSRQGMVNTEAFF.

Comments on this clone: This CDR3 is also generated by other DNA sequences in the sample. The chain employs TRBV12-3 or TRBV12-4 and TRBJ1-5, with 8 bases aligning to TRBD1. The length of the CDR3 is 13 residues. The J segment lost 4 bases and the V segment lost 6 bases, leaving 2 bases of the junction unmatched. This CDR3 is CASSTGGNQPQHF. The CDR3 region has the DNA TGTGCCAGCAGCACAGGGGGGAATCAGCCCCAGCATTTT.

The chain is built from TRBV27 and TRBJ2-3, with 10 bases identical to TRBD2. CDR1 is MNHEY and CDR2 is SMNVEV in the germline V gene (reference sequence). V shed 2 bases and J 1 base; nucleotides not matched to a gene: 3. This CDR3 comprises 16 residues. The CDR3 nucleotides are TGTGCCAGCAGTTTAGCCCTAGCGGGAGGCACAGATACGCAGTATTTT. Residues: CASSLALAGGTDTQYF.

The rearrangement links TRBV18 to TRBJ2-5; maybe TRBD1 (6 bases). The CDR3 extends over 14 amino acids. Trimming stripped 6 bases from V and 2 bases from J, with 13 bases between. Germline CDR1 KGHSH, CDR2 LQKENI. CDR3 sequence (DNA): TGTGCCAGCTCCCGGACAGTTACGCAAGAGACCCAGTACTTC. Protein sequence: CASSRTVTQETQYF.

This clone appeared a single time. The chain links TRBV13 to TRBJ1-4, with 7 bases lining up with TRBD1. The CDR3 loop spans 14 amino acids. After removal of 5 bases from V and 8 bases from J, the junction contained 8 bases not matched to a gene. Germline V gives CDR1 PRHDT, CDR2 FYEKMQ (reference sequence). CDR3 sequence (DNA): TGTGCCAGCAGCCTGACAGGGAAGAGAGAAAAACTGTTTTTT. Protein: CASSLTGKREKLFF.